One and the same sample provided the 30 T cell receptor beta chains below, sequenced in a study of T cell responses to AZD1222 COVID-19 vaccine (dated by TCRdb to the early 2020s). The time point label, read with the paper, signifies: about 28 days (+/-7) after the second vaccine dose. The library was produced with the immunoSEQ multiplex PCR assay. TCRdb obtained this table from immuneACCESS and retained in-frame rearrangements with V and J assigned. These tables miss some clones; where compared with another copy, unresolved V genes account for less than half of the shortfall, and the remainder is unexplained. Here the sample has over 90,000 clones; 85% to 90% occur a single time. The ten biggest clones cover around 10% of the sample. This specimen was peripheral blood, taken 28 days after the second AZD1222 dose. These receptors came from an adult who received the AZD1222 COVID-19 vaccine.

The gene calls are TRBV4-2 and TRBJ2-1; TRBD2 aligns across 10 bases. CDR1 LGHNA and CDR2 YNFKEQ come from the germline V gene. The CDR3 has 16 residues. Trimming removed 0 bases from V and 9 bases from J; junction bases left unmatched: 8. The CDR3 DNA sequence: TGTGCCAGCAGCCAAGATCTGAGCGGGAGGGCTGGTGAGCAGTTCTTC. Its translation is CASSQDLSGRAGEQFF.

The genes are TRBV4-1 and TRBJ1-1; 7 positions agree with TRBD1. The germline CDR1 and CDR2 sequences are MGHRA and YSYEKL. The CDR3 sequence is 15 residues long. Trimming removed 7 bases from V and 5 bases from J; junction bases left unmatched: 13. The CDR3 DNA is TGCGCCAGCACCCATTTGCTAGACAGGGCGACTGAAGCTTTCTTT. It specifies CASTHLLDRATEAFF.

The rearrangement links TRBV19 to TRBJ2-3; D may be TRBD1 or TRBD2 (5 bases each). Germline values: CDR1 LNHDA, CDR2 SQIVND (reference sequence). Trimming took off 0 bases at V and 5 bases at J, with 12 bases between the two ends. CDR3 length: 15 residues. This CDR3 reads CASSIDIRDRDTQYF. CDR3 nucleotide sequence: TGTGCCAGTAGTATAGATATCCGGGACCGAGATACGCAGTATTTT.

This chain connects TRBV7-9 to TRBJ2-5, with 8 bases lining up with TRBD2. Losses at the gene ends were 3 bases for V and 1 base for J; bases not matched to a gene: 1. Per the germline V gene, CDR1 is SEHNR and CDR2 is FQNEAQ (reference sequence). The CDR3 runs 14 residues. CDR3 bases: TGTGCCAGCAGCTTTGCGGGGGGCCAAGAGACCCAGTACTTC. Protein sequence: CASSFAGGQETQYF.

CDR3 region: CASSLTGDGTDTQYF. DNA for the CDR3: TGCGCCAGCAGTCTGACAGGAGACGGGACAGATACGCAGTATTTT. The chain couples TRBV4-3 to TRBJ2-3; D might be TRBD1 (6 bases). The CDR3 is made up of 15 amino acids. The germline V and J ends were trimmed by 6 bases and 3 bases, with 16 bases remaining between them. Germline-derived CDR1 and CDR2 are LGHNA and YSLEER.

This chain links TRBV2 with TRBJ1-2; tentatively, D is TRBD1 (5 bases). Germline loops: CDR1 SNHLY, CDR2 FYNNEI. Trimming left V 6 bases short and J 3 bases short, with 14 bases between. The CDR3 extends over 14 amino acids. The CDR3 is CASRRQTLDYGYTF. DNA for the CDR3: TGTGCCAGCAGAAGACAGACCCTTGACTATGGCTACACCTTC.

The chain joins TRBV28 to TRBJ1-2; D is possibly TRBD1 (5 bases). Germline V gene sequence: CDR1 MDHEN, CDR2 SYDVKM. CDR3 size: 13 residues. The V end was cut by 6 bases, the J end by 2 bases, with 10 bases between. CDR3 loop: CASSRDSNYGYTF. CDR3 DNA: TGTGCCAGCAGCCGAGACAGCAACTATGGCTACACCTTC.

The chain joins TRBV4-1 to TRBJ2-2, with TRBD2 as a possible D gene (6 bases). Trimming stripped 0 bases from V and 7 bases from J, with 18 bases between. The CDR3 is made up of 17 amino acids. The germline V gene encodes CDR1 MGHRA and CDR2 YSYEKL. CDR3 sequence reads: CASSQDGSGGASGELFF. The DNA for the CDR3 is TGCGCCAGCAGCCAAGATGGGTCCGGGGGAGCGAGCGGGGAGCTGTTTTTT.

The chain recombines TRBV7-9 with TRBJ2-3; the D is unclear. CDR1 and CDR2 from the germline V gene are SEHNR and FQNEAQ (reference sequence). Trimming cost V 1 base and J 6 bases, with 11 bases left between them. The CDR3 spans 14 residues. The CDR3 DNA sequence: TGTGCCAGCAGCTTAGTTGAATCCTTGGATACGCAGTATTTT. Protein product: CASSLVESLDTQYF.

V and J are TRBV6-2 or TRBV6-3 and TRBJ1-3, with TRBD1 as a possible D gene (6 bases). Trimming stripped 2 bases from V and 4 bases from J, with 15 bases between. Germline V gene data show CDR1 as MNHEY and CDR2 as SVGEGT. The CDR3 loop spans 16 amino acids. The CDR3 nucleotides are TGTGCCAGCAGTTACCCCCCGGCGGGGGGCGGAAACACCATATATTTT. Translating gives CASSYPPAGGGNTIYF.

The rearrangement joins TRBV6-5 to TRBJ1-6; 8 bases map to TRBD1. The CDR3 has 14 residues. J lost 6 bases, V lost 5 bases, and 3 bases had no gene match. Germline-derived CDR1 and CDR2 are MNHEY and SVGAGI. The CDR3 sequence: CASSQGQANSPLHF. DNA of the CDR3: TGTGCCAGCAGTCAGGGACAGGCTAATTCACCCCTCCACTTT.

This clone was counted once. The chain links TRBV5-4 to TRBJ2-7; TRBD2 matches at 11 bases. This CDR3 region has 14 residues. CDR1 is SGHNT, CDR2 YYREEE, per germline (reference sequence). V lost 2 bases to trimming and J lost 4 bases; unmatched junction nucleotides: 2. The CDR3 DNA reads TGTGCCAGCAGCTTTACTAGCGGGGGATACGAGCAGTACTTC. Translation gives CASSFTSGGYEQYF.

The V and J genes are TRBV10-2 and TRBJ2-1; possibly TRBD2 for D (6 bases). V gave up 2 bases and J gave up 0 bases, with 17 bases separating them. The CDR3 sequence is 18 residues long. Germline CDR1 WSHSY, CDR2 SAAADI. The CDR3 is CASSEIVVSGTSYNEQFF. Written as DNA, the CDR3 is TGCGCCAGCAGTGAGATTGTCGTTAGCGGAACCTCCTACAATGAGCAGTTCTTC.

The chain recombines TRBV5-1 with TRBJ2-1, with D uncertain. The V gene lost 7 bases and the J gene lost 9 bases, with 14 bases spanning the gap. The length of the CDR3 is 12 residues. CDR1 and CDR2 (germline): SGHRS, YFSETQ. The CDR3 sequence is CASSPQPSEQFF. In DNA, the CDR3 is TGCGCCAGCTCCCCCCAGCCCAGTGAGCAGTTCTTC.

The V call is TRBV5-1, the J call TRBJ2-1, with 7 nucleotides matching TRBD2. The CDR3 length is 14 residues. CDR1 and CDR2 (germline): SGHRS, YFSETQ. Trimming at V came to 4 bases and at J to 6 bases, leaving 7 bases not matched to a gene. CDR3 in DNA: TGCGCCAGCAGCCCGGGAGGCGCGGTCAATGAGCAGTTCTTC. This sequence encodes CASSPGGAVNEQFF.

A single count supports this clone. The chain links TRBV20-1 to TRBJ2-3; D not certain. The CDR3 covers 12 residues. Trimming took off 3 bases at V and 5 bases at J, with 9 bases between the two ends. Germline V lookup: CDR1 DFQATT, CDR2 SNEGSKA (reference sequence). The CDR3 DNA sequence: TGCAGTGCTAGTTCGGAAGGAGATACGCAGTATTTT. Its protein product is CSASSEGDTQYF.

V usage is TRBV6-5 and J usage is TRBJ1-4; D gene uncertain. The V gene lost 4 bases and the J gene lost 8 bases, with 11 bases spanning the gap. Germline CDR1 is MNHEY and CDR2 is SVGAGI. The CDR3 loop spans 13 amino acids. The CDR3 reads CASSLVLEEKLFF. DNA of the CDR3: TGTGCCAGCAGTTTGGTCTTGGAAGAAAAACTGTTTTTT.

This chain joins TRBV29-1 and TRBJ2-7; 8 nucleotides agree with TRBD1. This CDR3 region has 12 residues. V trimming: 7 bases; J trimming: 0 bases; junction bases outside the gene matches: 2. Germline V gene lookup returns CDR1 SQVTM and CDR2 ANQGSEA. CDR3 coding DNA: TGCAGCGGTGGGACAGGCTCCTACGAGCAGTACTTC. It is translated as CSGGTGSYEQYF.

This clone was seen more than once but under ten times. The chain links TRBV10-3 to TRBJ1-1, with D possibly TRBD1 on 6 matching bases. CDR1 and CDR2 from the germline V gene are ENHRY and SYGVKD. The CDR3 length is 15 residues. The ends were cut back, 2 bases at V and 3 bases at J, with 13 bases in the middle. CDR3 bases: TGTGCCATCAGTGAGACACAGGGAGAGTACACTGAAGCTTTCTTT. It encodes CAISETQGEYTEAFF.

The CDR3 DNA reads TGTGCCAGTAGTATAGATGGCGGGGGGCCTTTCTACAATGAGCAGTTCTTC. This codes for CASSIDGGGPFYNEQFF. The gene calls are TRBV19 and TRBJ2-1; 8 bases are a match to TRBD2. The CDR3 is made up of 17 amino acids. J lost 3 bases, V lost 0 bases, and 7 bases had no gene match. Germline CDR1 LNHDA, CDR2 SQIVND (reference sequence).

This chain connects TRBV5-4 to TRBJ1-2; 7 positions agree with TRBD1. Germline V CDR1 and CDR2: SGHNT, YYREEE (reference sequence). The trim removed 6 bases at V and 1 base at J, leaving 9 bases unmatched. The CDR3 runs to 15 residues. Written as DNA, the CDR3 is TGTGCCAGCACCTCAGGGGGGCCGCTTAACTATGGCTACACCTTC. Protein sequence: CASTSGGPLNYGYTF.

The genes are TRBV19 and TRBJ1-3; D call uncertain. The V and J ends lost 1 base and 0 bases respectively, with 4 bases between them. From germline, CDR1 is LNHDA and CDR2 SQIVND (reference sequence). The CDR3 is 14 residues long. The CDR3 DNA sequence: TGTGCCAGTAGTATAGCCCTCTCTGGAAACACCATATATTTT. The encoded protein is CASSIALSGNTIYF.

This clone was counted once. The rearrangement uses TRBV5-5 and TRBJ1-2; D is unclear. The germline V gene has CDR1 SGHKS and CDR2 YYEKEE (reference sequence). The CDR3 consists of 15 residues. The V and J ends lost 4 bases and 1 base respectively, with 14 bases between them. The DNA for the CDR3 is TGTGCCAGCAGCCTCGCGTGGGAATATAACTATGGCTACACCTTC. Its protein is CASSLAWEYNYGYTF.

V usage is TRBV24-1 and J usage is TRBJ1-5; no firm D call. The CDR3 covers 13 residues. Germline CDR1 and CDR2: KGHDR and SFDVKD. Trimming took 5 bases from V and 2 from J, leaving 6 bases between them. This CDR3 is CATSAVGNQPQHF. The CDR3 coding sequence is TGTGCCACCAGTGCTGTAGGCAATCAGCCCCAGCATTTT.

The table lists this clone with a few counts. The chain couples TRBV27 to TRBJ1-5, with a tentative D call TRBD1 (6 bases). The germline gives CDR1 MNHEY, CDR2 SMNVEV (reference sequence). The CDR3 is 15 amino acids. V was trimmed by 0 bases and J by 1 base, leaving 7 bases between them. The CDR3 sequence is CASSLSGGSNQPQHF. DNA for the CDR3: TGTGCCAGCAGTTTATCAGGGGGAAGCAATCAGCCCCAGCATTTT.

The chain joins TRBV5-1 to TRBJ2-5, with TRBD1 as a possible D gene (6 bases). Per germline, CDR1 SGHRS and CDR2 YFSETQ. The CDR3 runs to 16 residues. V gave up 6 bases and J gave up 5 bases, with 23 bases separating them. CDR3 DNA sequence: TGCGCCAGCACCTCAGACAGGTCCGGCGCCAGTGAGACCCAGTACTTC. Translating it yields CASTSDRSGASETQYF.

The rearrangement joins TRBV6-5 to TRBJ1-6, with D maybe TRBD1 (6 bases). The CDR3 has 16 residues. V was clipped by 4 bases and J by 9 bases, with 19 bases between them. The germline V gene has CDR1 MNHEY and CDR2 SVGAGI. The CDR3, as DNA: TGTGCCAGCAGTTGGGGGCCCACAGGGACCGGTTCACCCCTCCACTTT. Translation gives CASSWGPTGTGSPLHF.

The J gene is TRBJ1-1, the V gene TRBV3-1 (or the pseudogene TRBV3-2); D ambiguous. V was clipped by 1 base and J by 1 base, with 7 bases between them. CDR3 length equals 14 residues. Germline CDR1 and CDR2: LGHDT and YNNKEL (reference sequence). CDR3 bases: TGTGCCAGCAGCCAAGTGCGAGGGAACACTGAAGCTTTCTTT. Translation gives CASSQVRGNTEAFF.

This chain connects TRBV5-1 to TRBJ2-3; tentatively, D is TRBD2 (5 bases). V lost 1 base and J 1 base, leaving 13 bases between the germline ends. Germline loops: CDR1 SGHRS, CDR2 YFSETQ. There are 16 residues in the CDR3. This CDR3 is CASSLSSVGGTDTQYF. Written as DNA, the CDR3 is TGCGCCAGCAGCTTGAGTAGCGTGGGAGGCACAGATACGCAGTATTTT.

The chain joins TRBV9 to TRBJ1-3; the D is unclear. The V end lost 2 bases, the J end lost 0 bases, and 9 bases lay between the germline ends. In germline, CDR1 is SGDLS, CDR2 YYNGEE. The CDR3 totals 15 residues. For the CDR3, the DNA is TGTGCCAGCAGCGTCGAGGCAGCCTCTGGAAACACCATATATTTT. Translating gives CASSVEAASGNTIYF.